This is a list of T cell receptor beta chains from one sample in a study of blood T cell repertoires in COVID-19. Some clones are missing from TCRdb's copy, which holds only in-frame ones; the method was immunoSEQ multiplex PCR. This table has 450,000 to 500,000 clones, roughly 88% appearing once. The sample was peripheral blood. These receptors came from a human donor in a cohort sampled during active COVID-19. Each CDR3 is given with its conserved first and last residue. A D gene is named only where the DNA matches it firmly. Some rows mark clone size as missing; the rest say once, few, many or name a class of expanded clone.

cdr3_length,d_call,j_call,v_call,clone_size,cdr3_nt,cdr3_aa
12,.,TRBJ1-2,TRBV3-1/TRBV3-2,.,TGTGCCAGCAGTCGCGGGCCCTATGGCTACACCTTC,CASSRGPYGYTF
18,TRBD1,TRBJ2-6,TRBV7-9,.,TGTGCCAGCAGCTTCAACGGGGGACAGGGGGTTGGGGCCAACGTCCTGACTTTC,CASSFNGGQGVGANVLTF
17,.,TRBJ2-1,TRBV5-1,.,TGCGCCAGCAGCCACCCCCCCCAGGGTAAAGGTGTCGATGAGCAGTTCTTC,CASSHPPQGKGVDEQFF
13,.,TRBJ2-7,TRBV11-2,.,TGTGCCAGCAGCTTACCCGGACTACATGAGCAGTACTTC,CASSLPGLHEQYF
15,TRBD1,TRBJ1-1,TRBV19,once,TGTGCCAGTAGTGTTGGACAGGGGCGGGGCACTGAAGCTTTCTTT,CASSVGQGRGTEAFF
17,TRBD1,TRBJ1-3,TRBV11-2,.,TGTGCCAGCAGCTTTGAAGACAGGGGTGGCGGAAGGAACACCATATATTTT,CASSFEDRGGGRNTIYF
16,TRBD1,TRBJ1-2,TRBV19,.,TGTGCCAGTAGTACTCAGGGACAGGGGTTGAACTATGGCTACACCTTC,CASSTQGQGLNYGYTF
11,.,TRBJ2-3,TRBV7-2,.,TGTGCCAGCAGCTCCCCATATACGCAGTATTTT,CASSSPYTQYF
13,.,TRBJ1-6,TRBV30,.,TGTGCCTGGAGGGCGGGGGATGGTTCACCCCTCCACTTT,CAWRAGDGSPLHF
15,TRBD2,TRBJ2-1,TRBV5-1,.,TGCGCCAGCAGCTTTGAACTAGCGGGAGGGCGGGAGCAGTTCTTC,CASSFELAGGREQFF
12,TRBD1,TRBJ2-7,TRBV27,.,TGTGCCAGCAGTGTCACAGGGGTCGAGCAGTACTTC,CASSVTGVEQYF
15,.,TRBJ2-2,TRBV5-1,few,TGCGCCAGCAGCTTGGGTAGCGGGAACACCGGGGAGCTGTTTTTT,CASSLGSGNTGELFF
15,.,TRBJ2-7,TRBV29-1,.,TGCAGCGTTGAAGATCTTCAGGGCAGTCCCTACGAGCAGTACTTC,CSVEDLQGSPYEQYF
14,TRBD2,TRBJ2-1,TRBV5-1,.,TGCGCCAGCAGCTGGGCGGGGGTCCACAATGAGCAGTTCTTC,CASSWAGVHNEQFF
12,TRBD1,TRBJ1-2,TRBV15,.,TGTGCCACCAGCGAGGACAGGGCTGGCTACACCTTC,CATSEDRAGYTF
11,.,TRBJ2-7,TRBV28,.,TGTGCCAGCAGTTCCCCCCCGGGGCAGTACTTC,CASSSPPGQYF
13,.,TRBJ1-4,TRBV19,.,TGTGCCAGTAGTTACGACAACAATGAAAAACTGTTTTTT,CASSYDNNEKLFF
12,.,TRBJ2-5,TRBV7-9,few,TGTGCCAGCAGCTTAGTCGGAGAGACCCAGTACTTC,CASSLVGETQYF
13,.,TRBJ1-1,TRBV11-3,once,TGTGCCAGCAGCTTAACCGGGGACACTGAAGCTTTCTTT,CASSLTGDTEAFF
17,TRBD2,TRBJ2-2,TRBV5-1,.,TGCGCCAGCAAAAACGGCTTTGTAGCGGGTTACACCGGGGAGCTGTTTTTT,CASKNGFVAGYTGELFF
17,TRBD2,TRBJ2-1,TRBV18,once,TGTGCCAGCTCACCAGAGACTAGCGGGATTCCTTACAATGAGCAGTTCTTC,CASSPETSGIPYNEQFF
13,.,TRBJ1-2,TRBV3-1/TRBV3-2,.,TGTGCCAGCAGCGAGGACAGCGACTATGGCTACACCTTC,CASSEDSDYGYTF
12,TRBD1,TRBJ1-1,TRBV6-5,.,TGTGCCAGCAGCGGCAGGGGGCGTGAAGCTTTCTTT,CASSGRGREAFF
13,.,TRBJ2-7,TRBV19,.,TGTGCCAGTAGTATAACAGGGAACCGCGAGCAGTACTTC,CASSITGNREQYF
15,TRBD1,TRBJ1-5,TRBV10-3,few,TGTGCCATCAGTTCGACAGGGGATAGCAATCAGCCCCAGCATTTT,CAISSTGDSNQPQHF
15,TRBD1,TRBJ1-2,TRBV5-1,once,TGCGCCAGCAGACCCGGGACAGGGAGTCAATTTGGCTACACCTTC,CASRPGTGSQFGYTF
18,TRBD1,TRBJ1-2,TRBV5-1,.,TGCGCCAGCAGCCCGGGACAGGGCAAGTCACTCCTACCTTATGGCTACACCTTC,CASSPGQGKSLLPYGYTF
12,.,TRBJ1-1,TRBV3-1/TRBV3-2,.,TGTGCCAGCAGTCACGGAGGCACTGAAGCTTTCTTT,CASSHGGTEAFF
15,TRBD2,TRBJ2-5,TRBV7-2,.,TGTGCCAGCAGCTTGGGACTAGCGGGAGGAGAGACCCAGTACTTC,CASSLGLAGGETQYF
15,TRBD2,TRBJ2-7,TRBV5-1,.,TGCGCCAGCAGCTTCGCTAGCGGGAACCCCTACGAGCAGTACTTC,CASSFASGNPYEQYF
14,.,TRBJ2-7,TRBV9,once,TGTGCCAGCAGCGTAGGTCAGGCCTCCTACGAGCAGTACTTC,CASSVGQASYEQYF
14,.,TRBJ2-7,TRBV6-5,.,TGTGCCAGCAGTCTGGAAAGAGGATTGAGCGAGCAGTACTTC,CASSLERGLSEQYF
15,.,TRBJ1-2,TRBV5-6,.,TGTGCCAGCAGCTCATTACAGGGCAAGAACTATGGCTACACCTTC,CASSSLQGKNYGYTF
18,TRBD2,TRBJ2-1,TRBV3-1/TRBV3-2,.,TGTGCCAGCAGCCAAGATTCGGATTTAGAGCGGGAGTCCGATGAGCAGTTCTTC,CASSQDSDLERESDEQFF
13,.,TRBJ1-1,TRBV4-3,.,TGCGCCAGCAGCCGGGGGGTGCGGACTGAAGCTTTCTTT,CASSRGVRTEAFF